This T cell receptor (beta chain) was documented in a study of T cells after yellow fever vaccination. Findings and limits, study-wide: Peak timing came faster in the weaker secondary response, day 5 versus 15.

V was shortened by 4 bases and J by 2 bases, with 12 bases between the two germline ends. The germline CDR1 and CDR2 sequences are SGHDT and YYEEEE. The CDR3 has 14 residues. Regarding this clonotype: Its antigen is undetermined.

Using its own MiXCR run on the 5' RACE reads, TCRdb lists one record per CDR3 protein. Altogether about 580,000 distinct CDR3 sequences are present, roughly a sixth being singletons, with the ten largest covering roughly 17%. The chain has TRBV5-6 and TRBJ1-2; weak D call: TRBD1 (6 bases). The source material was PBMCs, sampled around 5 days after the first yellow fever vaccination. The sequence was obtained from a man aged 18 to 30 who received the YFV17D yellow fever vaccine. CDR3 DNA sequence: TGTGCCAGCAGCCCGGGACAAAGAAACTATGGCTACACCTTC. Encoded protein: CASSPGQRNYGYTF.